This is a list of T cell receptor beta chains from one sample in a study of cytomegalovirus exposure and HLA in healthy donors. The protocol was immunoSEQ multiplex PCR, while the TCRdb copy is restricted to in-frame clones and leaves out a portion. The sample includes more than 90,000 clones, 82% of them seen just once. The sample was PBMCs. Every receptor here comes from a man aged 45-60 years in good health and CMV-seronegative. Both conserved end residues are part of each CDR3. The D gene is left open where the match is weak. Where a row states a size, it is once, few, many or the class of an expanded clone; other rows omit it.

D,J,size,V,CDR3,DNA
TRBD2,TRBJ2-3,NA,TRBV5-6,CASSLRSTSGRDTQYF,TGTGCCAGCAGCTTAAGATCAACTAGCGGTAGAGATACGCAGTATTTT
NA,TRBJ2-7,once,TRBV27,CASSLSGQNEQYF,TGTGCCAGCAGTTTATCGGGCCAAAACGAGCAGTACTTC
TRBD1,TRBJ2-7,NA,TRBV6-5,CASSYSDRGYEQYF,TGTGCCAGCAGTTACAGTGACAGGGGCTACGAGCAGTACTTC
TRBD1,TRBJ1-2,NA,TRBV2,CASSVMNRGTYGYTF,TGTGCCAGCAGTGTTATGAACAGGGGGACATATGGCTACACCTTC
NA,TRBJ2-5,once,TRBV28,CASTAGRENQEAQYF,TGTGCCAGCACTGCTGGCCGGGAGAACCAAGAGGCCCAGTACTTC
NA,TRBJ1-1,NA,TRBV7-2,CASSSPVAGLRTEAFF,TGTGCCAGCAGCTCCCCCGTGGCAGGGCTGCGCACTGAAGCTTTCTTT
NA,TRBJ2-4,NA,TRBV9,CASSVGGSIAKNIQYF,TGTGCCAGCAGCGTAGGCGGCAGCATAGCCAAAAACATTCAGTACTTC
NA,TRBJ1-5,NA,TRBV9,CASSASQGFNQPQHF,TGTGCCAGCAGCGCCTCACAGGGATTCAATCAGCCCCAGCATTTT
TRBD1,TRBJ2-7,NA,TRBV9,CASTPTAGGYEQYF,TGTGCCAGCACCCCAACGGCAGGGGGCTACGAGCAGTACTTC
TRBD2,TRBJ2-1,NA,TRBV5-4,CASTPPISGNNEQFF,TGTGCCAGCACCCCCCCCATCAGCGGGAACAATGAGCAGTTCTTC
NA,TRBJ2-1,NA,TRBV15,CATSALNEQFF,TGTGCCACCTCCGCGCTCAATGAGCAGTTCTTC
NA,TRBJ2-7,NA,TRBV30,CAWSSLEGLEQYF,TGTGCCTGGAGTTCATTGGAGGGACTCGAGCAGTACTTC
TRBD1,TRBJ1-1,NA,TRBV5-1,CASSLGTGNTEAFF,TGCGCCAGCAGCTTGGGGACAGGGAACACTGAAGCTTTCTTT
NA,TRBJ1-3,NA,TRBV7-9,CASSLAGSWKSGNTIYF,TGTGCCAGCAGCTTAGCGGGGAGCTGGAAATCTGGAAACACCATATATTTT
TRBD1,TRBJ2-7,once,TRBV7-2,CASSPPGTGRLGEQYF,TGTGCCAGCAGCCCCCCCGGGACAGGGCGCCTGGGCGAGCAGTACTTC
NA,TRBJ2-5,NA,TRBV9,CASSAPSRGLYQETQYF,TGTGCCAGCAGCGCACCGAGCCGGGGATTATACCAAGAGACCCAGTACTTC